This TCR beta chain was recorded in a study of T cell repertoires in cytomegalovirus infection. Study overall: The authors used CMV epitopes that were HLA-C-restricted (recently identified) and HLA-B-restricted (well studied). Matching HLA type and CMV infection were both indicated by public TCR beta signatures. Whole-study findings and limits: The ex vivo response was dominated by HLA-C-restricted CMV-specific TCR beta clonotypes.

TCRdb used MiXCR to reprocess the reads, holding one entry per CDR3 protein. The sample records about 830,000 distinct CDR3 sequences, around a third being singletons. This clonotype was seen more than once but under ten times. What it recognizes is unknown. V dropped 5 bases and J dropped 5; count of bases not matched to a gene: 5. CDR3 length equals 14 residues. CDR1 SGHAT and CDR2 FQNNGV come from the germline V gene. Sequencing was performed on cultured CD8+ T cells from PBMCs, taken from culture after CMV antigen stimulation. V usage is TRBV11-2 and J usage is TRBJ2-1; 8 positions match TRBD1. The receptor was derived from a human donor in good health (CMV status not recorded). Some clones in this sample may be carry-over from other donors' samples. CDR3 residues: CASSPRTGNNEQFF. The DNA for the CDR3 is TGTGCCAGCAGCCCAAGGACAGGGAACAATGAGCAGTTCTTC.